This entry concerns a single TCR beta chain. Its antigen is unknown. This sample was included in a study of beta chain features in type 1 diabetes. Looking at the study overall: The samples had about 100,000,000 sorted cells examined in all.

A heparinised blood draw that averaged approximately 120 mL was obtained once from each donor. Purity exceeding 95% was reached by all sorted populations. Regarding the study as a whole: Across patients, naive, central memory and Treg TCRB repertoires exhibited apparently greater similarity than was observed across healthy donors.

The CDR3 is 12 amino acids. CDR1 is MDHEN, CDR2 SYDVKM, per germline. V was trimmed by 11 bases and J by 2 bases, leaving 13 bases between them. Sequencing targeted expressed TCRB transcripts, as all isolated RNA had been reverse transcribed. Clones were read by immunoSEQ multiplex PCR, and TCRdb kept only the in-frame ones, dropping some. The repertoire consists of about 900,000 clones, with roughly a sixth occurring once and the leading ten covering about 0.02%. The sequencing sample was made of naive CD4+ T cells from blood. The chain combines TRBV28 with TRBJ2-7; D remains unclear. The sequence was obtained from a woman between 18 and 29 years old in good health. CDR3 DNA sequence: TGTGCCCCCAAGAGGAACGCCTACGAGCAGTACTTC. Its translation: CAPKRNAYEQYF. Together with reference TRBV28 and TRBJ2-7, the CDR3 gives the full variable domain: DVKVTQSSRYLVKRTGEKVFLECVQDMDHENMFWYRQDPGLGLRLIYFSYDVKMKEKGDIPEGYSVSREKKERFSLILESASTNQTSMYLCAPKRNAYEQYFGPGTRLTVT.